The clone carrying this T cell receptor (beta chain) has a single count. This sample was included in a study of blood T cell repertoires in COVID-19. Using immunoSEQ multiplex PCR, the repertoire was profiled, and TCRdb retains in-frame clones only, with some absent. In the table there are under 250,000 clones, approximately 80% of which are singletons. The CDR3 has 16 residues. CDR1 and CDR2 (germline): MNHNY, SVGAGI (reference sequence). The ends lost 4 bases at V and 0 bases at J; junction bases unmatched: 6. The receptor was derived from a woman in her forties with acute COVID-19. Specimen: PBMCs or T cells enriched from blood (not recorded which). The V call is TRBV6-6, the J call TRBJ1-5; 7 bases agree with TRBD1. Here the CDR3 DNA reads TGTGCCAGCAGTTCGGGACAGCACCTTAGCAATCAGCCCCAGCATTTT. Protein: CASSSGQHLSNQPQHF.